The rows below give T cell receptor beta chains drawn from one sample of a study of vaccination effects on CD4 cells after COVID-19. Antigens of these TCRs are unknown. Only in-frame clones appear in the TCRdb table, and some are missing; sequencing was by immunoSEQ multiplex PCR. The table shows about 54,000 clones, with more than 60% occurring only once. The source material was CD4+ T cells from PBMCs cultured with SARS-CoV-2 spike peptides, sampled before COVID-19 vaccination. The source of these receptors is a human donor who received a COVID-19 vaccine. CDR3s include the opening cysteine and the closing phenylalanine or tryptophan. The D gene is left open where the match is weak. Rows may omit the clone size; those that give it use once, few, many or a size class.

d_gene	v_gene	abundance	j_gene	CDR3nt	CDR3aa
TRBD1	TRBV4-1	few	TRBJ2-7	TGCGCCAGCAGCTACCGGGACAGGGGATCCTACGAGCAGTACTTC	CASSYRDRGSYEQYF
-	TRBV19	-	TRBJ1-5	TGTGCCAGTAGTAGCGGGGGGACGTCCTATAGCAATCAGCCCCAGCATTTT	CASSSGGTSYSNQPQHF
-	TRBV30	-	TRBJ2-7	TGTGCCTGCTCCGGGACGGATCTTTACGAGCAGTACTTC	CACSGTDLYEQYF
-	TRBV10-3	once	TRBJ2-1	TGTGCCATCACCCCTGGGTTTTTGGATGAGCAGTTCTTC	CAITPGFLDEQFF
TRBD2	TRBV3-1/TRBV3-2	few	TRBJ2-1	TGTGCCAGCACCCGACTAGCGGGAGGGGGTGAGCAGTTCTTC	CASTRLAGGGEQFF
TRBD2	TRBV4-2	few	TRBJ2-5	TGTGCCAGCAGCCAAGAAGGGACTAGCGGGAGGTCAGAGACCCAGTACTTC	CASSQEGTSGRSETQYF
-	TRBV15	-	TRBJ1-1	TGTGCCACCAGCAGAGATCGTGTAGGCACTGAAGCTTTCTTT	CATSRDRVGTEAFF
-	TRBV7-2	-	TRBJ1-1	TGTGCCAGCAGCTTAGCGGGGCGACCGGGGGTGGGGACTGAAGCTTTCTTT	CASSLAGRPGVGTEAFF
-	TRBV11-3	-	TRBJ2-6	TGTGCCAGCAGCTTAGATGGACAGAGCTCTGGGGCCAACGTCCTGACTTTC	CASSLDGQSSGANVLTF
-	TRBV12-3/TRBV12-4	-	TRBJ2-3	TGTGCCAGCAGTTTAGTGGATACGCAGTATTTT	CASSLVDTQYF
-	TRBV4-2	-	TRBJ1-3	TGTGCCAGCAGCCAGGGACCGAGCTCTGGAAACACCATATATTTT	CASSQGPSSGNTIYF
-	TRBV9	few	TRBJ1-5	TGTGCCAGCAGCGTAGATGGCAGCAATCAGCCCCAGCATTTT	CASSVDGSNQPQHF
TRBD2	TRBV7-8	-	TRBJ2-7	TGTGCCAGCACCGGTCGGGGGGGGAGCTCCTACGAGCAGTACTTC	CASTGRGGSSYEQYF
-	TRBV27	-	TRBJ1-1	TGTGCCAGCAGGTCCCCTGGGGGGAACACTGAAGCTTTCTTT	CASRSPGGNTEAFF
TRBD1	TRBV29-1	-	TRBJ1-2	TGCAGCGTTGAAGAAGGGGGCGCGGGCTATGGCTACACCTTC	CSVEEGGAGYGYTF
TRBD2	TRBV4-1	-	TRBJ2-7	TGCTCTCAGCATTGGACTAGAATGGATTACGAGCAGTACTTC	CSQHWTRMDYEQYF
TRBD1	TRBV2	-	TRBJ2-1	TGTGCCACACAGGGGGCCTCCTACAATGAGCAGTTCTTC	CATQGASYNEQFF
TRBD2	TRBV7-7	-	TRBJ2-5	TGTGCTAGCAGCTCGGGACTAGCGGGGGGAGTAGAGACCCAGTACTTC	CASSSGLAGGVETQYF
-	TRBV5-6	few	TRBJ2-5	TGTGCCAGCAACTTACAGGGAGTCCAAGAGACCCAGTACTTC	CASNLQGVQETQYF
-	TRBV28	-	TRBJ2-7	TGTGCCAGCAGTTTCGGCGGATCGCGGCCTCAGCAGTACTTC	CASSFGGSRPQQYF
TRBD1	TRBV15	-	TRBJ1-4	TGTGCCACCAGCAAATTGTACAGGGGCGGGAATGAAAAACTGTTTTTT	CATSKLYRGGNEKLFF
-	TRBV5-4	-	TRBJ2-2	TGTGCCAGCAGAGGGGGGGGGACCGGGGAGCTGTTTTTT	CASRGGGTGELFF
-	TRBV7-2	-	TRBJ2-1	TGTGCCAGCAGCTTCGACACTTACAATGAGCAGTTCTTC	CASSFDTYNEQFF
-	TRBV12-3/TRBV12-4	-	TRBJ1-6	TGTGCCAGCAGGGAACAGACCAATTCACCCCTCCACTTT	CASREQTNSPLHF
TRBD2	TRBV7-2	once	TRBJ2-7	TGTGCCAGCGGGGAGGGGTTTAGCGAGCAGTACTTC	CASGEGFSEQYF
-	TRBV6-4	-	TRBJ1-2	TGTGCCAGCAGTGACAATCCGGAGGCAGGGTATGGCTACACCTTC	CASSDNPEAGYGYTF
TRBD2	TRBV4-2	-	TRBJ2-3	TGTGCCAGCAGCCACGGAGCGGGAACTACTAGCACAGATACGCAGTATTTT	CASSHGAGTTSTDTQYF
TRBD1	TRBV6-6	-	TRBJ1-5	TGTGCCAGCAGCCGCGGACAGGGAAATCAGCCCCAGCATTTT	CASSRGQGNQPQHF